Included here is one T cell receptor beta chain sequence, with context. Its antigen is undetermined. The sample belongs to a study of PD-L1 blockade in urothelial cancer. Study-wide context: Bladder-origin urothelial cancer in males described about 85% of the roughly 30 patients. Regarding the study as a whole: Greater 3-week expansion of tumor-associated blood clones was recorded for durable-benefit patients.

Templates that were synthetic TCR analogs were spiked into each PCR. Repertoires were generated with immunoSEQ multiplex PCR, while TCRdb's copy carries only in-frame clones and drops some. The table has some 49,000 clones, about 85% seen once. The V gene's germline CDR1 is SGHDT and CDR2 YYEEEE. J was trimmed by 6 bases and V by 5 bases; bases with no gene match: 4. The CDR3 has 13 amino acids. The sequence was collected from a man aged 55 to 69 with urothelial cancer. The chain links TRBV5-6 to TRBJ2-2, with TRBD1 matching 7 bases. Specimen: PBMCs, collected around atezolizumab (anti-PD-L1) treatment. The chain's CDR3 is CASRHRGPGELFF. CDR3 sequence (DNA): TGTGCCAGCAGACACAGGGGACCCGGGGAGCTGTTTTTT.